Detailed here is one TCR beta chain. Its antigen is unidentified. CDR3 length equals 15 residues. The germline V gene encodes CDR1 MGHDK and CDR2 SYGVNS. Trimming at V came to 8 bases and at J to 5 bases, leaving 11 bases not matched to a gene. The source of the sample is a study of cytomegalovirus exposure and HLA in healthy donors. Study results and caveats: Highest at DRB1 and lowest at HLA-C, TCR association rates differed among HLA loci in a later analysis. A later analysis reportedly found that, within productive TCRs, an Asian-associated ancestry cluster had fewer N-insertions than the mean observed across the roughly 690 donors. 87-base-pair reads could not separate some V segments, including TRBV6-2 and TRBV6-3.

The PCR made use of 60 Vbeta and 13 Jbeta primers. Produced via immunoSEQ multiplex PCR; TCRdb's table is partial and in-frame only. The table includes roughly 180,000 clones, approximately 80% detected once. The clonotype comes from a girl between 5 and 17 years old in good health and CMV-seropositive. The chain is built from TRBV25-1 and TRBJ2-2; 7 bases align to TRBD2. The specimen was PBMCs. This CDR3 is CASGGVSAATGELFF. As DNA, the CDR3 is TGTGCCAGCGGGGGGGTTTCGGCCGCTACCGGGGAGCTGTTTTTT.